This TCR beta chain stems from a study of neurological immune-mediated disorders. Study findings and constraints: The level of TCR clonal expansion was highest in patients with HTLV-1-associated myelopathy and lowest in multiple sclerosis, where it fell below the level seen in healthy controls.

The healthy controls volunteered at a blood bank in Maryland, USA. The making of cDNA relied on 5'RACE with 10-nucleotide random UMIs. A single record per CDR3 protein comes from TCRdb applying MiXCR to the 5' RACE reads. Found here are about 30,000 distinct CDR3 sequences, around 6% of them singletons; the top ten hold around 2.1%. Unmatched junction bases numbered 12, after V lost 8 bases and J lost 4 bases. Germline V gene data show CDR1 as MDHEN and CDR2 as SYDVKM. The CDR3 is made up of 15 amino acids. Sample share makes this clonotype medium-sized (0.01 to 0.1%). The antigen is not known. The V call is TRBV28, the J call TRBJ1-2; 8 bases map to TRBD1. The sequenced sample was CD4+ T cells from blood. This sequence was found in a woman aged 45 to 65 in good health. CDR3 bases: TGTGCCAGCGGAAGACAGGGGTCGATTGTCTATGGCTACACCTTC. It codes for CASGRQGSIVYGYTF.